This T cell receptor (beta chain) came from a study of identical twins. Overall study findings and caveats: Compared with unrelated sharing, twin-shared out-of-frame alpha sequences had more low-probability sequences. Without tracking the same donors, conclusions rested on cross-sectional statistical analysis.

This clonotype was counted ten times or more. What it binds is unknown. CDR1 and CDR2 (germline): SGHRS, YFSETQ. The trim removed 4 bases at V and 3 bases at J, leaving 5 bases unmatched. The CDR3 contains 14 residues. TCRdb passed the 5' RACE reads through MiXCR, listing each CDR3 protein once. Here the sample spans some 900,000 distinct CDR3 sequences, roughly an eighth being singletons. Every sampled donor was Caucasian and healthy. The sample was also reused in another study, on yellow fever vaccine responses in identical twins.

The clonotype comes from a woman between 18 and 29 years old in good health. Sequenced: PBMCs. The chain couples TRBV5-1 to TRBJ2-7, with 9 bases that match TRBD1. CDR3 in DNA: TGCGCCAGCAGCAAAGGACAGGGGAACTACGAGCAGTACTTC. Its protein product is CASSKGQGNYEQYF.